Given below is one T cell receptor beta chain in context. Its antigen is unknown. Germline values: CDR1 MRHNA, CDR2 SNTAGT. The CDR3 is made up of 15 amino acids. The V and J ends lost 3 bases and 4 bases, in that order; junction bases with no gene match: 4. This sample is part of a study of cytomegalovirus exposure and HLA in healthy donors. Study results and limitations: Because they were indistinguishable, some V segments, including TRBV6-2 and TRBV6-3, were excluded. In a later analysis, at a false discovery rate of 0.05, roughly 18,000 TCR beta sequences were associated with HLA alleles.

The PCR ran on 60 Vbeta and 13 Jbeta primers. Only in-frame clones appear in the TCRdb table, and some are missing; sequencing was by immunoSEQ multiplex PCR. The sample contains about 140,000 clones, over 60% of which appear only once. The sample was PBMCs. The chain links TRBV6-4 to TRBJ2-5, with 11 bases fitting TRBD2. The receptor was derived from a man aged 25-45 years in good health and CMV-seronegative. For the CDR3, the DNA is TGTGCCAGCAGTGAGTCTAGCGGGGGGCCAGAGACCCAGTACTTC. The encoded protein is CASSESSGGPETQYF.